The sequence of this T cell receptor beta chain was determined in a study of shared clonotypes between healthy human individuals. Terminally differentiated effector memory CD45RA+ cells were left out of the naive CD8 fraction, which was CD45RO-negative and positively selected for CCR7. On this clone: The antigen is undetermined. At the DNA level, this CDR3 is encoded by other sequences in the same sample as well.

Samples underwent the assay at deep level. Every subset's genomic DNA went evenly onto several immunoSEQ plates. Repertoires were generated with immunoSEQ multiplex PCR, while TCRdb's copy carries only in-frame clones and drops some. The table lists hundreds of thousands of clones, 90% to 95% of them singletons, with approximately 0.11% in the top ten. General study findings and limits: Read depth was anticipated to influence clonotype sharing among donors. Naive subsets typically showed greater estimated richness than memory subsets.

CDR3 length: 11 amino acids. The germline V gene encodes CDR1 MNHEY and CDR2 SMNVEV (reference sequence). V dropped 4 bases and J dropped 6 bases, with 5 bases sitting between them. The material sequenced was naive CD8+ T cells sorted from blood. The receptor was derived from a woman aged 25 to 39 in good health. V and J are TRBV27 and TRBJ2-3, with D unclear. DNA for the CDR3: TGTGCCAGCAGTTCAGGCGATACGCAGTATTTT. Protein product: CASSSGDTQYF.